This passage covers 19 T cell receptor beta chains from one sample sequenced in a study of technical replicates of blood from four donors. Produced via immunoSEQ multiplex PCR; TCRdb's table is partial and in-frame only. Found here are 55,000 to 80,000 clones, 95% to 98% of them singletons; the top ten hold over 0.15%. Sequencing was done on a sample of T cells isolated from PBMCs. The receptors were sampled from a human donor in good health.

CDR3: CASRWPLGTDTQYF. CDR3 bases: TGTGCTTCTAGGTGGCCCCTGGGCACAGATACGCAGTATTTT. The chain recombines TRBV7-7 with TRBJ2-3; D is uncertain. Germline CDR1 reads SSHAT; CDR2 reads FNYEAQ (reference sequence). This CDR3 spans 14 amino acids.

The gene calls are TRBV5-1 and TRBJ2-3; D not resolved. Germline values: CDR1 SGHRS, CDR2 YFSETQ. V lost 3 bases, J lost 2 bases, and 10 bases lay in between. The CDR3 sequence is 14 residues long. CDR3 nucleotide sequence: TGCGCCAGCAGCTCGAGTACTGTCACAGATACGCAGTATTTT. Its translation is CASSSSTVTDTQYF.

V usage is TRBV7-6 and J usage is TRBJ2-2, with a tentative D call TRBD1 (5 bases). CDR1 is SGHVS and CDR2 is FNYEAQ in the germline V gene. The CDR3 has 15 amino acids. V lost 1 base to trimming and J lost 2 bases, with 8 bases between them. The CDR3 sequence is CASSLEGENTGELFF. The CDR3 DNA reads TGTGCCAGCAGCTTAGAAGGGGAAAACACCGGGGAGCTGTTTTTT.

The V and J genes are TRBV5-1 and TRBJ1-2; 7 bases are shared with TRBD1. This CDR3 contains 19 residues. Germline assignment: CDR1 SGHRS and CDR2 YFSETQ. V lost 1 base and J lost 3; bases outside the gene matches: 18. This CDR3 is CASSLSPPYGQAGDYGYTF. DNA of the CDR3: TGCGCCAGCAGCTTGTCCCCACCCTACGGACAGGCTGGGGACTATGGCTACACCTTC.

This chain connects TRBV29-1 to TRBJ1-2, with unresolved D. Trimming pared 1 base from V and 4 bases from J, leaving 10 bases between. Germline V gives CDR1 SQVTM, CDR2 ANQGSEA. The CDR3 has 13 amino acids. CDR3 nucleotides: TGCAGCGTTGAAGTTCGGGGAATCTATGGCTACACCTTC. Translation gives CSVEVRGIYGYTF.

The chain recombines TRBV5-1 with TRBJ1-4; D unresolved. The V gene lost 4 bases and the J gene lost 0 bases, with 7 bases spanning the gap. Germline CDR1 reads SGHRS; CDR2 reads YFSETQ. The CDR3 has 14 amino acids. Written as DNA, the CDR3 is TGCGCCAGCAGCCGACTGTCAACTAATGAAAAACTGTTTTTT. Its translation is CASSRLSTNEKLFF. Variable domain in full (rest from reference TRBV5-1 and TRBJ1-4): KAGVTQTPRYLIKTRGQQVTLSCSPISGHRSVSWYQQTPGQGLQFLFEYFSETQRNKGNFPGRFSGRQFSNSRSEMNVSTLELGDSALYLCASSRLSTNEKLFFGSGTQLSVL.

V usage is TRBV7-9 and J usage is TRBJ1-2, with 7 bases that match TRBD1. The germline V gene has CDR1 SEHNR and CDR2 FQNEAQ (reference sequence). This CDR3 has 14 residues. Trimming took 3 bases from V and 6 from J; bases not matched to a gene: 7. The DNA for the CDR3 is TGTGCCAGCAGCTTCGGGACAGTTTACGATGGCTACACCTTC. Translation gives CASSFGTVYDGYTF.

This clone was counted once. V gene TRBV28 combines with J gene TRBJ1-5, with D tentatively TRBD1 (6 bases). V dropped 11 bases and J dropped 6 bases, with 20 bases sitting between them. CDR1 MDHEN and CDR2 SYDVKM come from the germline V gene. The CDR3 runs 14 residues. The CDR3: CALNGGGSIQPQHF. As DNA, the CDR3 is TGTGCCCTTAATGGGGGGGGCTCGATTCAGCCCCAGCATTTT.

This clone has just a few counts. The rearrangement uses TRBV2 and TRBJ2-6; TRBD1 matches at 9 bases. Germline V gene lookup returns CDR1 SNHLY and CDR2 FYNNEI. The CDR3 sequence is 16 residues long. V gave up 6 bases and J gave up 0 bases; unmatched junction bases: 3. As DNA, the CDR3 is TGTGCCAGCAGCCCGACAGGGGGCTCTGGGGCCAACGTCCTGACTTTC. Protein: CASSPTGGSGANVLTF.

This clone was seen just once. J is TRBJ2-7 and V is TRBV6-5; 9 bases map to TRBD1. The junction had 6 bases not matched to a gene; V was cut back by 6 bases and J by 3 bases. Germline V gives CDR1 MNHEY, CDR2 SVGAGI. The CDR3 totals 14 residues. The CDR3 region is CASRASTGGYEQYF. The CDR3 DNA follows: TGTGCCAGCAGAGCGTCGACAGGGGGCTACGAGCAGTACTTC.

A remark on this clone: Other nucleotide sequences in the sample specify the same CDR3. The rearrangement links TRBV9 to TRBJ2-7; TRBD1 matches at 9 bases. CDR3 length equals 14 residues. Trimming removed 3 bases from V and 0 bases from J; junction bases left unmatched: 1. Germline CDR1 SGDLS, CDR2 YYNGEE. This CDR3 reads CASSGGQGSYEQYF. CDR3 nucleotide sequence: TGTGCCAGCAGCGGGGGACAGGGCTCCTACGAGCAGTACTTC.

The chain carries TRBV4-2 and TRBJ2-1, with 11 bases that match TRBD2. Per the germline V gene, CDR1 is LGHNA and CDR2 is YNFKEQ. The V and J ends lost 4 bases and 9 bases, in that order; junction bases with no gene match: 8. The length of the CDR3 is 15 residues. As DNA, the CDR3 is TGTGCCAGCAGCCGGTATAGCGGGGGGGCATTTGAGCAGTTCTTC. Its translation is CASSRYSGGAFEQFF.

V gene TRBV6-1 combines with J gene TRBJ2-2; D is uncertain. The length of the CDR3 is 14 residues. Trimming removed 6 bases from V and 2 bases from J, with 10 bases in between. Germline-derived CDR1 and CDR2 are MNHNS and SASEGT. CDR3: CASRELQNTGELFF. CDR3 sequence (DNA): TGTGCCAGCAGGGAATTACAAAACACCGGGGAGCTGTTTTTT.

The chain is built from TRBV29-1 and TRBJ1-6, with D possibly matching TRBD1 (6 bases). Trimming took off 5 bases at V and 7 bases at J, with 12 bases between the two ends. CDR1 is SQVTM and CDR2 is ANQGSEA in the germline V gene. This CDR3 region has 13 residues. For the CDR3, the DNA is TGCAGCGTTAAGAGGACAGTGAATTCACCCCTCCACTTT. Its protein is CSVKRTVNSPLHF.

The genes are TRBV7-9 and TRBJ2-2; 9 bases line up with TRBD1. The CDR3 has 16 amino acids. V gave up 5 bases and J gave up 4 bases; unmatched junction bases: 8. The V gene's germline CDR1 is SEHNR and CDR2 FQNEAQ (reference sequence). The CDR3 DNA reads as TGTGCCAGCAGCAACCGGGACAGGGTGACCACCGGGGAGCTGTTTTTT. It specifies CASSNRDRVTTGELFF. Full variable domain (remainder filled in from reference TRBV7-9 and TRBJ2-2): DTGVSQNPRHKITKRGQNVTFRCDPISEHNRLYWYRQTLGQGPEFLTYFQNEAQLEKSRLLSDRFSAERPKGSFSTLEIQRTEQGDSAMYLCASSNRDRVTTGELFFGEGSRLTVL.

The count of this clone is one. The rearrangement joins TRBV9 to TRBJ2-3, with 7 bases identical to TRBD2. The CDR3 extends over 17 amino acids. V was clipped by 2 bases and J by 0 bases; unmatched bases: 9. Germline V gene data show CDR1 as SGDLS and CDR2 as YYNGEE. CDR3 protein: CASSVRRGGSSTDTQYF. CDR3 coding DNA: TGTGCCAGCAGCGTGCGAAGGGGCGGGAGTAGCACAGATACGCAGTATTTT.

The rearrangement joins TRBV10-3 to TRBJ2-7; D may be TRBD1 (6 bases). V was pared by 7 bases and J by 3 bases, with 16 bases between. The CDR3 spans 14 residues. Germline values: CDR1 ENHRY, CDR2 SYGVKD. The CDR3 is CAINPGEQLYEQYF. In DNA, the CDR3 is TGTGCCATCAACCCAGGGGAACAGCTCTACGAGCAGTACTTC.

This clone showed up just once. The chain recombines TRBV19 with TRBJ2-5; 7 bases agree with TRBD1. Losses at the gene ends were 6 bases for V and 5 bases for J; bases not matched to a gene: 15. The CDR3 is 16 residues long. Germline values: CDR1 LNHDA, CDR2 SQIVND (reference sequence). The CDR3 protein is CASRGRGTVRAETQYF. DNA of the CDR3: TGTGCCAGTAGGGGTAGGGGGACAGTGAGGGCGGAGACCCAGTACTTC.

CDR3 amino acids: CASSPPDRSTEAFF. In DNA, the CDR3 is TGTGCCAGCAGCCCCCCAGACAGAAGCACTGAAGCTTTCTTT. The V call is TRBV11-3, the J call TRBJ1-1, with TRBD1 as a possible D gene (5 bases). Trimming took 5 bases from V and 4 from J, leaving 14 bases between them. The CDR3 has 14 amino acids. Germline V lookup: CDR1 SGHNT, CDR2 YENEEA.